Below are 26 T cell receptor beta chains sequenced from a single sample in a study of blood T cells in healthy people across ages. The use of a sample-barcoded 5' primer and a J-beta primer mix characterized a second PCR of about 7 to 12 cycles. In TCRdb, the 5' RACE reads were re-called with MiXCR into one record per CDR3 protein. The sample carries about a million distinct CDR3 sequences, 35% to 40% recorded once. Sequenced input: blood. These receptors originate from a man younger than 35 in good health.

This clonotype showed up just once. CDR3 residues: CSVEDMLAGNYEQFF. The CDR3 nucleotides read TGCAGCGTTGAAGATATGCTAGCGGGGAACTACGAGCAGTTCTTC. This chain uses TRBV29-1 with TRBJ2-1; 9 nucleotides match TRBD2. CDR1 and CDR2 (germline): SQVTM, ANQGSEA. Losses at the gene ends were 0 bases for V and 10 bases for J; bases not matched to a gene: 10. This CDR3 is built from 15 residues.

V is TRBV10-3 and J is TRBJ1-2; D might be TRBD1 (5 bases). From germline, CDR1 is ENHRY and CDR2 SYGVKD. The CDR3 runs to 15 residues. Trimming shortened V by 3 bases and J by 4 bases, and 15 bases separated the two germline ends. This CDR3 reads CAISDWDLASYGYTF. CDR3 nucleotide sequence: TGTGCCATCAGTGATTGGGACCTTGCTAGCTATGGCTACACCTTC.

This clonotype was counted between two and nine times. The rearrangement uses TRBV4-1 and TRBJ2-4, with D maybe TRBD1 (6 bases). The length of the CDR3 is 19 residues. V was shortened by 0 bases and J by 0 bases, with 18 bases between the two germline ends. Per germline, CDR1 MGHRA and CDR2 YSYEKL. CDR3 protein: CASSQETPPRGLAKNIQYF. The CDR3 bases are TGCGCCAGCAGCCAAGAAACCCCTCCCAGGGGCCTAGCCAAAAACATTCAGTACTTC.

The chain recombines TRBV20-1 with TRBJ2-7; no reliable D call. Germline assignment: CDR1 DFQATT and CDR2 SNEGSKA (reference sequence). V lost 5 bases and J lost 7, with 12 bases in between. CDR3 size: 11 residues. CDR3 sequence reads: CSAHRQWEQYF. The CDR3 DNA reads TGCAGTGCTCACAGACAATGGGAGCAGTACTTC.

In this sample, this clonotype turned up a few times. The chain couples TRBV9 to TRBJ2-5, with TRBD1 identical over 7 bases. V shed 4 bases, J shed 4 bases, and the junction held 4 bases outside the gene matches. The germline gives CDR1 SGDLS, CDR2 YYNGEE. The CDR3 is 13 amino acids. The DNA of the CDR3 is TGTGCCAGCAGCCCGACAGGGCCAGAGACCCAGTACTTC. It is translated as CASSPTGPETQYF.

This chain uses TRBV7-2 with TRBJ2-5; no definite D call. The CDR3 consists of 12 residues. CDR1 is SGHTA and CDR2 is FQGNSA in the germline V gene. The ends were cut back, 2 bases at V and 11 bases at J, with 12 bases in the middle. The CDR3 here is CASSLPSYGQYF. The CDR3 DNA reads TGTGCCAGCAGCTTACCATCCTACGGGCAGTACTTC.

The V call is TRBV11-2, the J call TRBJ2-7, with D perhaps TRBD2 (7 bases). In germline, CDR1 is SGHAT, CDR2 FQNNGV. CDR3 length: 15 residues. V lost 0 bases and J 4 bases, leaving 13 bases between the germline ends. Here the CDR3 DNA reads TGTGCCAGCAGCTTAGAAGTTGGGGGGGCTTACGAGCAGTACTTC. As protein: CASSLEVGGAYEQYF. Complete variable domain (other parts from reference TRBV11-2 and TRBJ2-7): EAGVAQSPRYKIIEKRQSVAFWCNPISGHATLYWYQQILGQGPKLLIQFQNNGVVDDSQLPKDRFSAERLKGVDSTLKIQPAKLEDSAVYLCASSLEVGGAYEQYFGPGTRLTVT.

The rearrangement uses TRBV7-3 and TRBJ1-1; the D gene is possibly TRBD1 (5 bases). This CDR3 region has 14 residues. Germline-derived CDR1 and CDR2 are SGHTA and FQGTGA. Trimming removed 0 bases at V and 7 bases at J, with 12 bases between. The CDR3 bases are TGTGCCAGCAGCTTAACGGGAGGGGTTAATGAAGCTTTCTTT. Protein product: CASSLTGGVNEAFF.

This clonotype has more than one count but fewer than ten. The genes are TRBV5-1 and TRBJ2-3, with 7 nucleotides matching TRBD1. Germline V gene data show CDR1 as SGHRS and CDR2 as YFSETQ. Trimming removed 4 bases from V and 2 bases from J; junction bases left unmatched: 7. The CDR3 covers 15 residues. In DNA, the CDR3 is TGCGCCAGCAGCAAACCGGGACAGCCCACAGATACGCAGTATTTT. Protein: CASSKPGQPTDTQYF. The whole variable domain, remainder taken from reference TRBV5-1 and TRBJ2-3, is KAGVTQTPRYLIKTRGQQVTLSCSPISGHRSVSWYQQTPGQGLQFLFEYFSETQRNKGNFPGRFSGRQFSNSRSEMNVSTLELGDSALYLCASSKPGQPTDTQYFGPGTRLTVL.

The gene calls are TRBV6-2 or TRBV6-3 and TRBJ2-7; 10 bases align to TRBD1. V lost 2 bases, J lost 4 bases, and 2 bases stayed unmatched. This CDR3 is 14 amino acids long. CDR1 is MNHEY, CDR2 SVGEGT, per germline. CDR3 nucleotides: TGTGCCAGCAGTTACCCGGGACAGGGGTACGAGCAGTACTTC. Its translation: CASSYPGQGYEQYF.

The chain joins TRBV6-6 to TRBJ1-3; D is uncertain. CDR1 and CDR2 from the germline V gene are MNHNY and SVGAGI (reference sequence). This CDR3 spans 16 amino acids. The germline V and J ends were trimmed by 0 bases and 2 bases, with 11 bases remaining between them. CDR3 residues: CASSYSAQYAGNTIYF. The CDR3 coding sequence is TGTGCCAGCAGTTACTCTGCGCAATACGCTGGAAACACCATATATTTT.

The table lists this clonotype with a few counts. The CDR3 DNA reads as TGTGCCAGTCTCCGGGACAGGAGCACAGATACGCAGTATTTT. Protein product: CASLRDRSTDTQYF. This chain joins TRBV2 and TRBJ2-3; 8 bases match TRBD1. The CDR3 totals 14 residues. Germline CDR1 SNHLY, CDR2 FYNNEI. Trimming cost V 9 bases and J 0 bases; bases outside gene matches: 5.

This clonotype has a handful of counts. The V call is TRBV20-1, the J call TRBJ2-3; D not certain. With 4 bases removed from V and 9 bases from J, the gap between germline ends came to 11 bases. Germline V lookup: CDR1 DFQATT, CDR2 SNEGSKA (reference sequence). The CDR3 sequence is 11 residues long. The CDR3 protein is CSAKLGATQYF. CDR3 bases: TGCAGTGCTAAGCTAGGTGCAACGCAGTATTTT.

This clonotype was found a few times. The V call is TRBV13, the J call TRBJ2-3, with unresolved D. The CDR3 length is 14 residues. From germline, CDR1 is PRHDT and CDR2 FYEKMQ (reference sequence). V lost 5 bases, J lost 6 bases, and 15 bases lay in between. CDR3 bases: TGTGCCAGCAGCCCACCAATTTCCACGGATACGCAGTATTTT. Protein: CASSPPISTDTQYF.

The chain combines TRBV3-1 with TRBJ2-4; 9 nucleotides align to TRBD1. The CDR3 has 15 residues. With V trimmed by 1 base and J by 11 bases, 9 bases remained unmatched. Germline lookup yields CDR1 LGHDT and CDR2 YNNKEL (reference sequence). DNA for the CDR3: TGTGCCAGCAGCCAAGTCCCGGGACAGGGAACAGTTCAGTACTTC. Translation gives CASSQVPGQGTVQYF.

The rearrangement uses TRBV21-1 and TRBJ1-5; the D segment call TRBD1 is taken from the table without a DNA check. TRBV21-1 is given as a pseudogene. The CDR3 has 17 residues. The CDR3, as DNA: TGTGCCAGCAGCAAAGGTACAGGATCAGAGGTCAGGCAGCCCCAGCATTTT. Its protein is CASSKGTGSEVRQPQHF.

The J gene is TRBJ2-5, the V gene TRBV4-1, with 7 bases aligning to TRBD1. V dropped 3 bases and J dropped 2; count of bases not matched to a gene: 6. The CDR3 consists of 15 residues. CDR1 and CDR2 (germline): MGHRA, YSYEKL. CDR3 region: CASSQRQGFQETQYF. CDR3 bases: TGCGCCAGCAGCCAGCGACAGGGTTTTCAAGAGACCCAGTACTTC.

The genes are TRBV12-3 or TRBV12-4 and TRBJ2-5, with 9 positions matching TRBD1. The length of the CDR3 is 15 residues. V lost 4 bases, J lost 7 bases, and 10 bases stayed unmatched. Written as DNA, the CDR3 is TGTGCCAGCAGTTCAGGACAGGGGCCCCCCATGACCCAGTACTTC. This encodes CASSSGQGPPMTQYF.

In its sample, this clonotype was seen many times. The V and J genes are TRBV6-2 or TRBV6-3 and TRBJ2-3, with 7 bases that match TRBD2. The CDR3 sequence is 13 residues long. Germline V gives CDR1 MNHEY, CDR2 SVGEGT. J was trimmed by 6 bases and V by 7 bases; bases with no gene match: 7. The CDR3 coding sequence is TGTGCCAGCACGAGAATTAGCGGGGATACGCAGTATTTT. Translated: CASTRISGDTQYF.

This clonotype was seen many times. The chain couples TRBV5-1 to TRBJ1-2, with no clear D. Germline assignment: CDR1 SGHRS and CDR2 YFSETQ. Trimming shortened V by 7 bases and J by 7 bases, and 14 bases separated the two germline ends. The CDR3 contains 12 residues. DNA for the CDR3: TGCGCCAGCTCTCTTGGGGAGGTTGGCTACACCTTC. Translated, it gives CASSLGEVGYTF.

The chain combines TRBV6-5 with TRBJ2-3, with D possibly being TRBD2 (6 bases). V lost 6 bases to trimming and J lost 5 bases, with 12 bases between them. The CDR3 sequence is 13 residues long. Germline CDR1 reads MNHEY; CDR2 reads SVGAGI. CDR3: CASSEGGIDTQYF. The DNA for the CDR3 is TGTGCCAGCAGCGAAGGAGGGATAGATACGCAGTATTTT.

The chain recombines TRBV6-2 or TRBV6-3 with TRBJ2-1, with 8 nucleotides matching TRBD1. The J call may be faulty, since TRBJ2-7 better matches the DNA end. The CDR3 is 16 residues long. From germline, CDR1 is MNHEY and CDR2 SVGEGT. CDR3 DNA sequence: TGTGCCAGCAGTGGTTCGCGGACAGGGTCCTACAATGAGCAGTACTTC. Its protein product is CASSGSRTGSYNEQYF.

The genes are TRBV28 and TRBJ1-5; possibly TRBD1 for D (5 bases). The CDR3 runs 15 residues. The germline CDR1 and CDR2 sequences are MDHEN and SYDVKM. V lost 2 bases and J 4 bases, leaving 12 bases between the germline ends. CDR3 nucleotides: TGTGCCAGCAGTTTAACTCTGGGGCAAAATCAGCCCCAGCATTTT. Translation gives CASSLTLGQNQPQHF. Full variable domain (outside the CDR3, taken from reference TRBV28 and TRBJ1-5): DVKVTQSSRYLVKRTGEKVFLECVQDMDHENMFWYRQDPGLGLRLIYFSYDVKMKEKGDIPEGYSVSREKKERFSLILESASTNQTSMYLCASSLTLGQNQPQHFGDGTRLSIL.

A few counts support this clonotype. The chain combines TRBV7-8 with TRBJ2-2; D unresolved. The ends were cut back, 3 bases at V and 5 bases at J, with 10 bases in the middle. The germline V gene encodes CDR1 SGHVS and CDR2 FQNEAQ. The CDR3 totals 14 residues. The CDR3 nucleotides are TGTGCCAGCAGCTTGACACTACTTACCGGGGAGCTGTTTTTT. It codes for CASSLTLLTGELFF.

The chain employs TRBV7-9 and TRBJ1-6; maybe TRBD1 (6 bases). Germline V gives CDR1 SEHNR, CDR2 FQNEAQ (reference sequence). The V gene lost 0 bases and the J gene lost 10 bases, with 16 bases spanning the gap. This CDR3 region has 16 residues. The CDR3 loop is CASSLASQGRDSPLHF. In DNA form, the CDR3 reads TGTGCCAGCAGCTTAGCCAGTCAGGGGAGGGACTCACCCCTCCACTTT.

In its sample, this clonotype was seen a few times. This rearrangement joins TRBV4-1 to TRBJ1-2, with TRBD1 identical over 7 bases. J was trimmed by 8 bases and V by 0 bases; bases with no gene match: 3. The CDR3 contains 13 residues. Germline CDR1 and CDR2: MGHRA and YSYEKL. CDR3 sequence (DNA): TGCGCCAGCAGCCAAGAAGGGGGCGGGGGCTACACCTTC. Residues: CASSQEGGGGYTF.